This T cell receptor beta chain was observed in a study of CD8+ T cells in alopecia areata. The table lists this clone with a few counts. Germline V gene data show CDR1 as GTSNPN and CDR2 as SVGIG (reference sequence). The CDR3 sequence is 14 residues long. Trimming cost V 6 bases and J 5 bases; bases outside gene matches: 10. RNA extraction and reverse transcription yielded cDNA as sequencing template. Clones were sequenced by immunoSEQ multiplex PCR, and TCRdb holds only the in-frame ones, with some missing. Here the sample spans about 140,000 clones, 45% to 60% being singletons. Sequencing used CD4+ T cells sorted from blood. The receptor comes from a human donor in good health. This chain links TRBV30 with TRBJ1-1; 9 bases line up with TRBD1. The CDR3, as DNA: TGTGCCTGTTATTTAAGGGACAGGGATACTGAAGCTTTCTTT. Its translation: CACYLRDRDTEAFF.